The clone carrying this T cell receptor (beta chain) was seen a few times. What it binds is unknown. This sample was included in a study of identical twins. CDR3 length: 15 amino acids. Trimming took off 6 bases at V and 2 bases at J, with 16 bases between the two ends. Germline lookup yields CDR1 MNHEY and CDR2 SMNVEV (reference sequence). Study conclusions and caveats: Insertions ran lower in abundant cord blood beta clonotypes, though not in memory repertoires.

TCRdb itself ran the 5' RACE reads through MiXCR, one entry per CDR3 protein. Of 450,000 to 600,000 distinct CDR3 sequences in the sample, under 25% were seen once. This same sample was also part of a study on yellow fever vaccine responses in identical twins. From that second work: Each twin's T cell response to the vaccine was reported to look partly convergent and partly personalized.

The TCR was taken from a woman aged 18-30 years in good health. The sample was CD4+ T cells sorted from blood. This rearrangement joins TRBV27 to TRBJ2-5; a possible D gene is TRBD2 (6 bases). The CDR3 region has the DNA TGTGCCAGCAGCAGGGACTGGCACTTACAAGAGACCCAGTACTTC. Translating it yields CASSRDWHLQETQYF.